This TCR beta chain was profiled in a study of OX40 agonist ivuxolimab in advanced cancers. The CDR3 is 14 amino acids. Losses at the gene ends were 4 bases for V and 0 bases for J; bases not matched to a gene: 3. Germline V gene sequence: CDR1 SGHNT, CDR2 YYREEE (reference sequence). Clones were read by immunoSEQ multiplex PCR, and TCRdb kept only the in-frame ones, dropping some. This table holds about 64,000 clones, 84% found once. This clone was counted a few times. The chain recombines TRBV5-4 with TRBJ1-1; 7 bases fit TRBD1. This TCR derives from an adult with an advanced solid tumor such as melanoma, head and neck, liver or kidney cancer. This sample comprised CD4+ or CD8+ T cells sorted from blood, obtained in a trial of the OX40 agonist ivuxolimab. CDR3 region: CASSRDSMNTEAFF. DNA of the CDR3: TGTGCCAGCAGCCGGGACAGTATGAACACTGAAGCTTTCTTT.